Presented here are 12 T cell receptor beta chains from one specimen sequenced in a study of T cell responses to AZD1222 COVID-19 vaccine. Produced via immunoSEQ multiplex PCR; TCRdb's table is partial and in-frame only. The sample yields about 120,000 clones, about 89% seen once. The source material was peripheral blood, sampled on day 0 of AZD1222 vaccination. The receptors here all came from an adult in good health.

This chain connects TRBV18 to TRBJ2-3, with no clear D. This CDR3 comprises 12 residues. Germline loops: CDR1 KGHSH, CDR2 LQKENI. The V and J ends lost 5 bases and 2 bases respectively, with 5 bases between them. The CDR3 DNA reads TGTGCCAGCTCAACACTCACAGATACGCAGTATTTT. Its translation is CASSTLTDTQYF.

The chain has TRBV27 and TRBJ2-7; TRBD1 agrees at 7 bases. V was clipped by 5 bases and J by 3 bases; unmatched bases: 7. This CDR3 has 14 residues. The germline CDR1 and CDR2 sequences are MNHEY and SMNVEV (reference sequence). Here the CDR3 reads CASSMGQLGYEQYF. CDR3 bases: TGTGCCAGCAGTATGGGACAGCTGGGCTACGAGCAGTACTTC.

The chain recombines TRBV3-1 (or the pseudogene TRBV3-2) with TRBJ1-2, with D possibly matching TRBD1 (5 bases). CDR1 and CDR2 from the germline V gene are LGHDT and YNNKEL (reference sequence). Deletions cut 4 bases from V and 1 base from J, with 7 bases between. The CDR3 contains 13 residues. The CDR3 DNA is TGTGCCAGCAGCCGGGGCGATAACTATGGCTACACCTTC. Translating gives CASSRGDNYGYTF.

The rearrangement joins TRBV29-1 to TRBJ2-1, with 12 nucleotides matching TRBD1. This CDR3 is built from 13 residues. Trimming removed 8 bases from V and 7 bases from J; junction bases left unmatched: 6. CDR1 is SQVTM and CDR2 is ANQGSEA in the germline V gene. CDR3 DNA sequence: TGCAGCATGGGACAGGGGGCGAGGAATGAGCAGTTCTTC. Translation gives CSMGQGARNEQFF.

Turning to this clone: Other DNA sequences in this specimen translate into the identical CDR3. The V and J genes are TRBV2 and TRBJ2-7; D remains unclear. The V and J ends lost 7 bases and 4 bases respectively, with 8 bases between them. Germline V gene lookup returns CDR1 SNHLY and CDR2 FYNNEI. CDR3 length: 11 amino acids. CDR3 protein: CASKGSYEQYF. CDR3 DNA sequence: TGTGCCAGCAAGGGATCATACGAGCAGTACTTC. The full variable domain, in which reference TRBV2 and TRBJ2-7 provide the parts outside the CDR3, is EPEVTQTPSHQVTQMGQEVILRCVPISNHLYFYWYRQILGQKVEFLVSFYNNEISEKSEIFDDQFSVERPDGSNFTLKIRSTKLEDSAMYFCASKGSYEQYFGPGTRLTVT.

This clone was detected only a few times. The chain couples TRBV18 to TRBJ1-2; D might be TRBD1 (5 bases). V shed 6 bases and J shed 8 bases, with 16 bases lying between them. Germline CDR1 reads KGHSH; CDR2 reads LQKENI. The CDR3 extends over 13 amino acids. CDR3 region: CASSHPGTRGYTF. The CDR3 DNA sequence: TGTGCCAGCTCGCATCCCGGGACGCGAGGCTACACCTTC.

This chain connects TRBV5-5 to TRBJ1-1, with D perhaps TRBD1 (6 bases). In germline, CDR1 is SGHKS, CDR2 YYEKEE (reference sequence). Trimming took 3 bases from V and 4 from J, leaving 16 bases between them. The CDR3 spans 15 residues. The CDR3 sequence: CASSSNPGHLTEAFF. As DNA, the CDR3 is TGTGCCAGCAGCTCTAATCCGGGACACCTCACTGAAGCTTTCTTT.

The chain uses TRBV7-6 and TRBJ1-4, with D uncertain. Germline loops: CDR1 SGHVS, CDR2 FNYEAQ. Trimming stripped 5 bases from V and 8 bases from J, with 15 bases between. The CDR3 is made up of 14 amino acids. The CDR3 loop is CASSRTHGGEKLFF. As DNA, the CDR3 is TGTGCCAGCAGCCGCACCCACGGTGGAGAAAAACTGTTTTTT. Filled out from reference TRBV7-6 and TRBJ1-4, the complete variable domain reads GAGVSQSPRYKVTKRGQDVALRCDPISGHVSLYWYRQALGQGPEFLTYFNYEAQQDKSGLPNDRFSAERPEGSISTLTIQRTEQRDSAMYRCASSRTHGGEKLFFGSGTQLSVL.

The genes are TRBV2 and TRBJ2-3; D is unresolved. Germline CDR1 and CDR2: SNHLY and FYNNEI. Trimming removed 4 bases from V and 3 bases from J, with 11 bases in between. This CDR3 spans 14 amino acids. Here the CDR3 reads CASSGPLITDTQYF. The CDR3 DNA sequence: TGTGCCAGCAGTGGACCCCTTATTACAGATACGCAGTATTTT.

V gene TRBV18 combines with J gene TRBJ2-2; D gene uncertain. V shed 5 bases and J shed 5 bases, with 9 bases lying between them. The CDR3 length is 13 residues. Germline values: CDR1 KGHSH, CDR2 LQKENI. CDR3 protein: CASSSESTGELFF. In DNA form, the CDR3 reads TGTGCCAGCTCATCAGAGAGTACCGGGGAGCTGTTTTTT.

The chain couples TRBV28 to TRBJ1-1; D is possibly TRBD1 (5 bases). V was clipped by 8 bases and J by 5 bases, with 21 bases between them. From germline, CDR1 is MDHEN and CDR2 SYDVKM. The CDR3 covers 15 residues. CDR3 sequence (DNA): TGTGCCAGCCTTCCTCGGGACGGGAGCGGGACTGAAGCTTTCTTT. It codes for CASLPRDGSGTEAFF.

In its sample, this clone was seen a few times. V and J are TRBV2 and TRBJ1-1; D is uncertain. Trimming left V 4 bases short and J 0 bases short, with 9 bases between. The CDR3 has 14 residues. CDR1 is SNHLY and CDR2 is FYNNEI in the germline V gene. The CDR3 protein is CASSGQTLNTEAFF. In DNA form, the CDR3 reads TGTGCCAGCAGTGGCCAGACCCTGAACACTGAAGCTTTCTTT.